The entry that follows covers one T cell receptor beta chain sequence. Its antigen is still unknown. These data belong to a study of siplizumab effects on memory and regulatory T cells. The study, taken as a whole, reports: Both greater diversity than memory cells and a major contribution to the alloresponse seemed to characterize naive T cells. Roughly 80-97% of proliferating clones (CD4+ or CD8+) could not be assigned a naive or memory phenotype. The authors did not confirm suppressive function in proliferating Tregs from siplizumab cultures.

Germline CDR1 and CDR2: MNHEY and SVGAGI. After removal of 6 bases from V and 5 bases from J, the junction contained 4 bases not matched to a gene. CDR3 length: 14 amino acids. Here immunoSEQ multiplex PCR was the method, and the copy in TCRdb shows in-frame clones only, minus some. The sample gives some 73,000 clones, just over 90% of which show up once; 4% to 5.5% is in the top ten. Sequenced material: CD8+ T cells sorted from blood. This TCR was recovered from a human donor in good health. This rearrangement joins TRBV6-5 to TRBJ1-5; 10 bases map to TRBD1. CDR3 coding DNA: TGTGCCAGCAGAACCGGGACAGGGGATCAGCCCCAGCATTTT. It codes for CASRTGTGDQPQHF.